The T cell receptor beta chain under discussion was sequenced for a study of CD8 T cells in ankylosing spondylitis. Study-wide results and limits: The authors reported significant enrichment of disease-linked clones in matched ankylosing spondylitis synovial fluid.

This clonotype was observed a handful of times. Antigen: not known. The CDR3 contains 14 residues. Germline V gives CDR1 SGHDT, CDR2 YYEEEE. Trimming left V 1 base short and J 2 bases short, with 10 bases between. TCRdb called the 5' RACE reads again in MiXCR, with one record for every CDR3 protein. The sample has 250,000 to 400,000 distinct CDR3 sequences, around 10% seen once; the top ten hold roughly 9%. This clonotype was sampled from a female donor with ankylosing spondylitis or in good health (not recorded which). The sample consisted of blood, either unsorted or a sorted T cell fraction (not recorded which). The rearrangement links TRBV5-6 to TRBJ2-7; no definite D call. CDR3: CASSLYGPTYEQYF. For the CDR3, the DNA is TGTGCCAGCAGCTTGTACGGGCCGACCTACGAGCAGTACTTC.